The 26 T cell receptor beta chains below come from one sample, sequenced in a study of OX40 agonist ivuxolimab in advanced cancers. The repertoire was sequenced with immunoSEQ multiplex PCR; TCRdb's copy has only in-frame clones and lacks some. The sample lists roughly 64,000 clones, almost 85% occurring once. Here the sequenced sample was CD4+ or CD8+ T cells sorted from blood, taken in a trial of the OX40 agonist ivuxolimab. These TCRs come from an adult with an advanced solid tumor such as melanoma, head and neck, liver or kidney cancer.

The CDR3 bases are TGTGCCAGCAGCGAGCAGGGGGCAGGTGGAAACACCATATATTTT. It yields the protein CASSEQGAGGNTIYF. V is TRBV7-9 and J is TRBJ1-3; TRBD1 matches at 8 bases. The CDR3 is 15 residues long. The V segment lost 5 bases and the J segment 3 bases; nucleotides outside the gene matches: 6. Germline V gene sequence: CDR1 SEHNR, CDR2 FQNEAQ (reference sequence). Together with reference TRBV7-9 and TRBJ1-3, the CDR3 gives the full variable domain: DTGVSQNPRHKITKRGQNVTFRCDPISEHNRLYWYRQTLGQGPEFLTYFQNEAQLEKSRLLSDRFSAERPKGSFSTLEIQRTEQGDSAMYLCASSEQGAGGNTIYFGEGSWLTVV.

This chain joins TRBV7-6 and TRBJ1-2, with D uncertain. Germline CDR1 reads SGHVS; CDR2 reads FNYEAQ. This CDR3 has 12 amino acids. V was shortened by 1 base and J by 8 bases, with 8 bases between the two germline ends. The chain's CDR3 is CASSLGGLGYTF. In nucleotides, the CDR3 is TGTGCCAGCAGCTTAGGAGGGTTAGGCTACACCTTC.

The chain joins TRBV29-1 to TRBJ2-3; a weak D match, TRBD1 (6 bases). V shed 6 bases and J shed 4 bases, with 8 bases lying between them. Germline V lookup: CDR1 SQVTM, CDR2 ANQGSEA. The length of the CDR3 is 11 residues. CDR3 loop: CSVEGADTQYF. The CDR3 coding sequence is TGCAGCGTCGAGGGGGCAGATACGCAGTATTTT.

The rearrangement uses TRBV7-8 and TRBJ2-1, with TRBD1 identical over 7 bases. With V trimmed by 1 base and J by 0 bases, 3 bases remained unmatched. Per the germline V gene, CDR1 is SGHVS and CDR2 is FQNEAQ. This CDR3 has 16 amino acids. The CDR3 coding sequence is TGTGCCAGCAGCTTAGGATACAGGGGCTCCTACAATGAGCAGTTCTTC. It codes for CASSLGYRGSYNEQFF.

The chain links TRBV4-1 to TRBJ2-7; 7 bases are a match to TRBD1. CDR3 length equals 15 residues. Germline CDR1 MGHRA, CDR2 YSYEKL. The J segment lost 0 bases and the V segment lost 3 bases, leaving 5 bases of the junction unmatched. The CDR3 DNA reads TGCGCCAGCAGCCAGGAGACAGGGTCCTCCTACGAGCAGTACTTC. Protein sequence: CASSQETGSSYEQYF.

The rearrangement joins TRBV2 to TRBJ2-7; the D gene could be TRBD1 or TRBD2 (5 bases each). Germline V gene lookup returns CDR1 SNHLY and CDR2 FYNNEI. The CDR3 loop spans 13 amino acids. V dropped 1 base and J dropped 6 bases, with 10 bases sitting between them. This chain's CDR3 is CASSEGPGTEQYF. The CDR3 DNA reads TGTGCCAGCAGTGAAGGTCCAGGGACCGAGCAGTACTTC.

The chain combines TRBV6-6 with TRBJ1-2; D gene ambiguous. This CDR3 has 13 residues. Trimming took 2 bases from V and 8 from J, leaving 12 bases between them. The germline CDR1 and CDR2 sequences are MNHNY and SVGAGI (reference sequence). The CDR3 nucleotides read TGTGCCAGCAGTTACGCCGGCCGGGGAGGCTACACCTTC. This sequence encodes CASSYAGRGGYTF.

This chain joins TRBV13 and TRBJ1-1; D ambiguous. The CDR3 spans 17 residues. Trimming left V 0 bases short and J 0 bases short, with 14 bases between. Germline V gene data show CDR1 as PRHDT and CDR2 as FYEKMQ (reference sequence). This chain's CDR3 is CASSLGRALALNTEAFF. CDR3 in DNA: TGTGCCAGCAGCTTAGGTCGAGCATTGGCATTGAACACTGAAGCTTTCTTT. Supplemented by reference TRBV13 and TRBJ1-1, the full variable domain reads AAGVIQSPRHLIKEKRETATLKCYPIPRHDTVYWYQQGPGQDPQFLISFYEKMQSDKGSIPDRFSAQQFSDYHSELNMSSLELGDSALYFCASSLGRALALNTEAFFGQGTRLTVV.

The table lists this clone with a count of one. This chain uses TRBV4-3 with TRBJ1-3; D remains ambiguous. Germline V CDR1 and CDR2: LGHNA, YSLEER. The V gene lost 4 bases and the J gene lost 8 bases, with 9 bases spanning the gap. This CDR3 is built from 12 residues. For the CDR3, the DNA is TGCGCCAGCAGCCTCGAGTCAGACACCATATATTTT. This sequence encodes CASSLESDTIYF.

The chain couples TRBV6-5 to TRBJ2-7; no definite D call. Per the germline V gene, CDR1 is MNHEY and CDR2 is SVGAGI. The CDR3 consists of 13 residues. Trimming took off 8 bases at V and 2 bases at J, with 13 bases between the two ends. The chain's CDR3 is CASYKPQTYEQYF. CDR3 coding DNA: TGTGCCAGCTACAAACCACAAACCTACGAGCAGTACTTC.

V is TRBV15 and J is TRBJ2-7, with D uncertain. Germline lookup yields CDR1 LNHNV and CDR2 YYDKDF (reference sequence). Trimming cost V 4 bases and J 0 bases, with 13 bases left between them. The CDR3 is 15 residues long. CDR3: CATSTWAADSYEQYF. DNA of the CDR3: TGTGCCACCAGCACCTGGGCTGCAGACTCCTACGAGCAGTACTTC.

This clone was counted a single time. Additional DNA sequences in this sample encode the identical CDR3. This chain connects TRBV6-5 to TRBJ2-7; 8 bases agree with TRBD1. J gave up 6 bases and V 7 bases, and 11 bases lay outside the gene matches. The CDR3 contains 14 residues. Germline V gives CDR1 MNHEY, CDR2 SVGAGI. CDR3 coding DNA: TGTGCCAGCATTGGGACAGGTCCTTGGCGCGAGCAGTACTTC. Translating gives CASIGTGPWREQYF.

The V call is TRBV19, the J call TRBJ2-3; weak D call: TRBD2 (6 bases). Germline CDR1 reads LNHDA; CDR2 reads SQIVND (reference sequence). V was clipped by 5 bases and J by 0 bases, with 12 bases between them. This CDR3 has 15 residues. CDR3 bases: TGTGCCAGTAGTTTGGAGGGAGCTAGCACAGATACGCAGTATTTT. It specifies CASSLEGASTDTQYF.

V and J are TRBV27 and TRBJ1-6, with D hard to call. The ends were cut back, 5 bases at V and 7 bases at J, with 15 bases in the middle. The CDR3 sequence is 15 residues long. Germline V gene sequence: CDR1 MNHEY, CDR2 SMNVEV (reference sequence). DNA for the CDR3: TGTGCCAGCAGTCCGCGGACCGCGGAAAATTCACCCCTCCACTTT. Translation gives CASSPRTAENSPLHF.

The CDR3 bases are TGCGCCAGCAGCCTGGGACTAGCGGGAGGCCCGCTTTACAATGAGCAGTTCTTC. Its protein is CASSLGLAGGPLYNEQFF. The chain recombines TRBV5-1 with TRBJ2-1; 15 bases align to TRBD2. The V and J ends lost 4 bases and 4 bases, in that order; junction bases with no gene match: 9. Germline CDR1 is SGHRS and CDR2 is YFSETQ. This CDR3 has 18 residues.

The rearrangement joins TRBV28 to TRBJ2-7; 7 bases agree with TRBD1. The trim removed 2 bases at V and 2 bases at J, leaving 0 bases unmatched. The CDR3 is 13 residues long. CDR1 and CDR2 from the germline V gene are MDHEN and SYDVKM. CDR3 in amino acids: CASSLGTAYEQYF. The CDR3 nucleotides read TGTGCCAGCAGTTTAGGGACAGCCTACGAGCAGTACTTC.

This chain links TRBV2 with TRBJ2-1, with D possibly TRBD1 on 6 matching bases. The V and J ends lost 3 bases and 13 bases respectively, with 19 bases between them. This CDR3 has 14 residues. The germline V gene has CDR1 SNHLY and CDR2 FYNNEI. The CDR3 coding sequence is TGTGCCAGCAGTGACGTGTCACAGGGCACTACTCAGTTCTTC. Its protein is CASSDVSQGTTQFF.

DNA for the CDR3: TGTGCCAGCAGCTCCCTGGGACAGGGAATAGGGGAGCTGTTTTTT. It yields the protein CASSSLGQGIGELFF. The chain uses TRBV28 and TRBJ2-2; 9 bases line up with TRBD1. This CDR3 region has 15 residues. CDR1 is MDHEN, CDR2 SYDVKM, per germline. J lost 8 bases, V lost 6 bases, and 10 bases had no gene match.

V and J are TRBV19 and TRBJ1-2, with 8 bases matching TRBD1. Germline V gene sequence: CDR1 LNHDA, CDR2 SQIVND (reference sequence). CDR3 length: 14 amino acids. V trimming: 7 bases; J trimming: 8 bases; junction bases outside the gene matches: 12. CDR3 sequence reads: CASTPGGAVRGYTF. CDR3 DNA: TGTGCCAGTACCCCAGGGGGCGCGGTGAGGGGCTACACCTTC.

CDR3 sequence: CASSLDASGTYNEQFF. CDR3 DNA: TGTGCCAGCAGCTTGGACGCTAGCGGGACCTACAATGAGCAGTTCTTC. This rearrangement joins TRBV5-4 to TRBJ2-1; 9 bases align to TRBD2. J lost 2 bases, V lost 0 bases, and 3 bases had no gene match. CDR3 size: 16 residues. Germline V CDR1 and CDR2: SGHNT, YYREEE (reference sequence).

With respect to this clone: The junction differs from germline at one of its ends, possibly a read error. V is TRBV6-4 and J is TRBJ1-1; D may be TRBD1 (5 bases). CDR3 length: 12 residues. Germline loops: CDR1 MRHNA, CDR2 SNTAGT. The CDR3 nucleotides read TGTGCCAGCAGTGAGATGTTAAGGGACGGGGGATTT. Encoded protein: CASSEMLRDGGF.

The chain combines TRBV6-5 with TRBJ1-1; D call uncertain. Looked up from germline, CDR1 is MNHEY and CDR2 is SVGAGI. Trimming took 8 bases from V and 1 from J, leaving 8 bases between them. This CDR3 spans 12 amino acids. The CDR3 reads CASSRRNTEAFF. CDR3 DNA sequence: TGTGCCAGCTCCCGGAGGAACACTGAAGCTTTCTTT.

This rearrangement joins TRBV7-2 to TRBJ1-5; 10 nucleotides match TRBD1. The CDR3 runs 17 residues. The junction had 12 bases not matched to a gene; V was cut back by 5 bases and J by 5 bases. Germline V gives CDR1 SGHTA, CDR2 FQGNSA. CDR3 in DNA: TGTGCCAGCAGCCCCCGTTTGGGGACAGGGGTCCATCAGCCCCAGCATTTT. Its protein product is CASSPRLGTGVHQPQHF.

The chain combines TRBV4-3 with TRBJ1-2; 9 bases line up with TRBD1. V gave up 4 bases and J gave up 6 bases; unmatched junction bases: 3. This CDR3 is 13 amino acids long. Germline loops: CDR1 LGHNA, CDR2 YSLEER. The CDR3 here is CASSPRTGDGYTF. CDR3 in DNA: TGCGCCAGCAGCCCCCGGACAGGGGATGGCTACACCTTC.

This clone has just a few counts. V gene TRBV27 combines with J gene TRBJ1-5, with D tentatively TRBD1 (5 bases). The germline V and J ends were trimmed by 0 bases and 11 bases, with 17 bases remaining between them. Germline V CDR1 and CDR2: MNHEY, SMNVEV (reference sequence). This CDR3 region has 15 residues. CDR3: CASSLSGAGKGSQHF. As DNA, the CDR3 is TGTGCCAGCAGTTTATCCGGGGCTGGGAAGGGTTCCCAGCATTTT.

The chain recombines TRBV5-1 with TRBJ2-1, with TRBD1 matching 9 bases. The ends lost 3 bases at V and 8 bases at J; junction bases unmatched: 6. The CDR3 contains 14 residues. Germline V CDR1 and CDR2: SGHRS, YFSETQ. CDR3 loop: CASSSRQGGDEQFF. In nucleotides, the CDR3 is TGCGCCAGCAGCTCCAGACAGGGGGGCGATGAGCAGTTCTTC.